What follows are 5 T cell receptor beta chains derived from one specimen sequenced in a study of cytomegalovirus exposure and HLA in healthy donors. Amplification used 60 Vbeta primers and 13 Jbeta primers. TCRdb keeps only in-frame clones here, not all; method: immunoSEQ multiplex PCR. The repertoire includes over 120,000 clones, 70% of them detected once, and about 2.2% sits in the top ten. Sequenced sample: PBMCs. The receptor source for this set is a woman aged 60-75 years in good health and CMV-seropositive.

The chain couples TRBV7-2 to TRBJ2-4, with D possibly TRBD1 on 5 matching bases. The CDR3 has 14 amino acids. V was pared by 1 base and J by 9 bases, with 13 bases between. Germline V lookup: CDR1 SGHTA, CDR2 FQGNSA. This chain's CDR3 is CASSLDPRAPIQYF. The CDR3 DNA reads as TGTGCCAGCAGCTTAGATCCCAGGGCTCCCATTCAGTACTTC.

The rearrangement joins TRBV11-2 to TRBJ2-3, with 12 bases fitting TRBD2. The V and J ends lost 4 bases and 3 bases, in that order; junction bases with no gene match: 14. The germline V gene encodes CDR1 SGHAT and CDR2 FQNNGV. CDR3 size: 19 residues. The CDR3 sequence is CASSSLTSGSKWGTDTQYF. The CDR3 bases are TGTGCCAGCAGCTCACTGACTAGCGGGAGTAAGTGGGGGACAGATACGCAGTATTTT. Variable domain in full (rest from reference TRBV11-2 and TRBJ2-3): EAGVAQSPRYKIIEKRQSVAFWCNPISGHATLYWYQQILGQGPKLLIQFQNNGVVDDSQLPKDRFSAERLKGVDSTLKIQPAKLEDSAVYLCASSSLTSGSKWGTDTQYFGPGTRLTVL.

The gene calls are TRBV7-8 and TRBJ2-3; 7 nucleotides line up with TRBD1. The CDR3 sequence is 14 residues long. The junction had 3 bases not matched to a gene; V was cut back by 1 base and J by 5 bases. Germline V gene sequence: CDR1 SGHVS, CDR2 FQNEAQ. CDR3 region: CASSLVGGLDTQYF. Written as DNA, the CDR3 is TGTGCCAGCAGCTTAGTAGGGGGCTTAGATACGCAGTATTTT.

In its sample, this clone was seen a few times. V gene TRBV16 combines with J gene TRBJ2-7, with 11 positions matching TRBD2. In germline, CDR1 is KGHSY, CDR2 FQNENV. The CDR3 has 15 residues. Trimming took 8 bases from V and 2 from J; bases not matched to a gene: 8. The CDR3 is CASGLLAGGPYEQYF. The CDR3 nucleotides are TGTGCCAGCGGCCTGCTAGCGGGGGGACCCTACGAGCAGTACTTC.

The count of this clone is one. The rearrangement links TRBV5-1 to TRBJ2-1, with TRBD2 matching over 9 bases. V trimming: 0 bases; J trimming: 8 bases; junction bases outside the gene matches: 9. This CDR3 is 16 amino acids long. Germline values: CDR1 SGHRS, CDR2 YFSETQ. CDR3 sequence reads: CASSLEAAGGFYEQFF. CDR3 DNA sequence: TGCGCCAGCAGCTTGGAGGCAGCGGGAGGATTTTATGAGCAGTTCTTC.